This TCR beta chain was profiled in a study of cytomegalovirus exposure and HLA in healthy donors. The primer mix had 60 Vbeta and 13 Jbeta primers. Sequencing was performed with immunoSEQ multiplex PCR; in TCRdb, only in-frame clones are kept and a portion is missing. Of around 97,000 clones in the sample, 79% are singletons; the top ten hold over 4%. The CDR3 runs to 18 residues. The V segment lost 1 base and the J segment 2 bases; nucleotides outside the gene matches: 5. In germline, CDR1 is SEHNR, CDR2 FQNEAQ (reference sequence). This receptor was taken from a man aged 45-65 years in good health and CMV-seropositive. Sample: PBMCs. V usage is TRBV7-9 and J usage is TRBJ2-2; 12 bases are shared with TRBD2. The CDR3 DNA sequence: TGTGCCAGCAGCTTAGTGCTAGCGGGAGGGATAAACACCGGGGAGCTGTTTTTT. It yields the protein CASSLVLAGGINTGELFF.